This T cell receptor beta chain was sequenced during a study of control samples from healthy donors and cancer patients. Profiled with immunoSEQ multiplex PCR; TCRdb holds only in-frame clones, not every one. The table lists about 410,000 clones, approximately 92% of them singletons. Germline CDR1 is SGHRS and CDR2 is YFSETQ. V lost 6 bases, J lost 2 bases, and 14 bases stayed unmatched. This CDR3 has 18 residues. Sequencing was carried out using PBMCs. This chain joins TRBV5-1 and TRBJ1-5, with 10 bases matching TRBD1. The receptor comes from a man aged 40-49 years with head and neck cancer. CDR3 coding DNA: TGCGCCAGCATATATTCCGGGACAGGGGACTGGGGCAATCAGCCCCAGCATTTT. Residues: CASIYSGTGDWGNQPQHF.